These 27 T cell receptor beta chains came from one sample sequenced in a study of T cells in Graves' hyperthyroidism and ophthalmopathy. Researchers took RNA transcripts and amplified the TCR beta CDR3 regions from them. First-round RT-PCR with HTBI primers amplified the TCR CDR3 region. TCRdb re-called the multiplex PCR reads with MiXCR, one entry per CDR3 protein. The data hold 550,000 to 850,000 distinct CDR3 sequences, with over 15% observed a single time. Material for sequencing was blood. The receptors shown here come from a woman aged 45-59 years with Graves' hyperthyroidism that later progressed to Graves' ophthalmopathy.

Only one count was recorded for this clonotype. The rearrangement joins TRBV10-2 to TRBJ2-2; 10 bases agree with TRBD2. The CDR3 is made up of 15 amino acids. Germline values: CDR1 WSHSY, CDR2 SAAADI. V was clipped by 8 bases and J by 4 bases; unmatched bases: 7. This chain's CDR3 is CASYSSGGLTGELFF. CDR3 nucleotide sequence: TGCGCCAGCTACTCTAGCGGGGGACTCACCGGGGAGCTGTTTTTT.

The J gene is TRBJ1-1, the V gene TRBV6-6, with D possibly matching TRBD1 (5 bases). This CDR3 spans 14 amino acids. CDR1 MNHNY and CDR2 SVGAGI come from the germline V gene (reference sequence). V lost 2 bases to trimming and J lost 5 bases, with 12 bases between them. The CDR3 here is CASSYGQGETEAFF. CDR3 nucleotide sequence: TGTGCCAGCAGTTACGGGCAGGGTGAAACTGAAGCTTTCTTT.

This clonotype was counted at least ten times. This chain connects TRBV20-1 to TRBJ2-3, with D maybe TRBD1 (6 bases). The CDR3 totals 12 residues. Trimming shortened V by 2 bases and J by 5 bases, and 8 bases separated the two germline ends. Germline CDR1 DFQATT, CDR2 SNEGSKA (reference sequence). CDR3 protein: CSARMTGDTQYF. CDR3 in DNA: TGCAGTGCTAGAATGACAGGAGATACGCAGTATTTT.

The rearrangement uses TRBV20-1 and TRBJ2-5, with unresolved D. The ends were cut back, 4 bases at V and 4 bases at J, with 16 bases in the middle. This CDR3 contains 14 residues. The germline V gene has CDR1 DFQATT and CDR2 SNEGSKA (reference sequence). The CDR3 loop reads CSAKPWGLVETQYF. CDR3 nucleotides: TGCAGTGCTAAACCCTGGGGATTGGTAGAGACCCAGTACTTC.

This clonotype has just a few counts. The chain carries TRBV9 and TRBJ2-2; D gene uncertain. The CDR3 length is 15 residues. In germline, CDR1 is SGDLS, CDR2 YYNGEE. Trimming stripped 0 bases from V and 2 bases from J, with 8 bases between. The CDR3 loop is CASSVEMGNTGELFF. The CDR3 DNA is TGTGCCAGCAGCGTAGAGATGGGAAACACCGGGGAGCTGTTTTTT. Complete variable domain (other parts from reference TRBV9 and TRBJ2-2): DSGVTQTPKHLITATGQRVTLRCSPRSGDLSVYWYQQSLDQGLQFLIQYYNGEERAKGNILERFSAQQFPDLHSELNLSSLELGDSALYFCASSVEMGNTGELFFGEGSRLTVL.

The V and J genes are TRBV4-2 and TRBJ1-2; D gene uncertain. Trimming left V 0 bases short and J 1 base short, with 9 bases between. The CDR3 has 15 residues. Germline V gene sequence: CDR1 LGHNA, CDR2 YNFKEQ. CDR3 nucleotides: TGTGCCAGCAGCCAAGAGACGGGGAGTAACTATGGCTACACCTTC. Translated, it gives CASSQETGSNYGYTF.

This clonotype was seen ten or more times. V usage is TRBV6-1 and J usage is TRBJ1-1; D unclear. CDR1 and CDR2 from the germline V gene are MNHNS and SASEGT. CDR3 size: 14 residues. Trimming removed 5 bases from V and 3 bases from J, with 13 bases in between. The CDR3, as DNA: TGTGCCAGCAGTTTGTCCGGCCTCGACACTGAAGCTTTCTTT. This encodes CASSLSGLDTEAFF.

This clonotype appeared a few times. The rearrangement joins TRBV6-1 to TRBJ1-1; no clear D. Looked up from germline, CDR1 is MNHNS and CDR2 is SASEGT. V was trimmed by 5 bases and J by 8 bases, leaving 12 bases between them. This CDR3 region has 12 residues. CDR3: CASSFGGEEAFF. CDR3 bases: TGTGCCAGCAGTTTTGGCGGGGAGGAAGCTTTCTTT.

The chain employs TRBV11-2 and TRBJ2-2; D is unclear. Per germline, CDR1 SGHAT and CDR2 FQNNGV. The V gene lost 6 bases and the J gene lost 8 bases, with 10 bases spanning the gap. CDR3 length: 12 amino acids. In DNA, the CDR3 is TGTGCCAGCAGAAATTTTGGAGGGGAGCTGTTTTTT. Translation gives CASRNFGGELFF. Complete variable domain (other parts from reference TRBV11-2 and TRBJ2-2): EAGVAQSPRYKIIEKRQSVAFWCNPISGHATLYWYQQILGQGPKLLIQFQNNGVVDDSQLPKDRFSAERLKGVDSTLKIQPAKLEDSAVYLCASRNFGGELFFGEGSRLTVL.

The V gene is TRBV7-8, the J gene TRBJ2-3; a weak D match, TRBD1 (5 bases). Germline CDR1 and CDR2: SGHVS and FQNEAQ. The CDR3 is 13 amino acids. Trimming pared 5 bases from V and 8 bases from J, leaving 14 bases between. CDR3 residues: CASSQQDLGTQYF. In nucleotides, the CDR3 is TGTGCCAGCAGCCAACAGGACCTCGGTACGCAGTATTTT.

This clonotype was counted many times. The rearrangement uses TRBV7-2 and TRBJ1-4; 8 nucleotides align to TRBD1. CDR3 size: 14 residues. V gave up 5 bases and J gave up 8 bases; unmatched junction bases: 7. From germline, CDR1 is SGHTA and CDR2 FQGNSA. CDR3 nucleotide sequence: TGTGCCAGCAGCCCAGGACAGGGTTGGGAAAAACTGTTTTTT. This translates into CASSPGQGWEKLFF.

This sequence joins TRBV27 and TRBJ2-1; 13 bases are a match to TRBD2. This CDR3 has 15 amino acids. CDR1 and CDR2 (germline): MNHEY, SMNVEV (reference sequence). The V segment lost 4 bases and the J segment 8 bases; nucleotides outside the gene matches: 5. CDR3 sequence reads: CASSYGTSGAHEQFF. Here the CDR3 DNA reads TGTGCCAGCAGTTACGGGACTAGCGGGGCCCATGAGCAGTTCTTC.

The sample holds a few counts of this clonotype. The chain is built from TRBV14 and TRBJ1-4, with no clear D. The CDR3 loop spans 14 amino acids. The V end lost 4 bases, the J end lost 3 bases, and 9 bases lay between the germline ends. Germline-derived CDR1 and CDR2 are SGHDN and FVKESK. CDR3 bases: TGTGCCAGCAGCCCCAGACGGGCTAATGAAAAACTGTTTTTT. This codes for CASSPRRANEKLFF.

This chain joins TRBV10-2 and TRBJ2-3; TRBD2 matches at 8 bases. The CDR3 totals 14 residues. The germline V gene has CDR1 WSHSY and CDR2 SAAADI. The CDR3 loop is CAATGGVSTDTQYF. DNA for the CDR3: TGCGCAGCGACCGGGGGGGTTAGCACAGATACGCAGTATTTT.

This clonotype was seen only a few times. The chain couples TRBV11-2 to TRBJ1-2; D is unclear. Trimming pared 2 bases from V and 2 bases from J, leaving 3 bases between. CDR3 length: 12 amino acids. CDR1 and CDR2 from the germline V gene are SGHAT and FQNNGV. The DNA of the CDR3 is TGTGCCAGCAGCTTAAAAAACTATGGCTACACCTTC. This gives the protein CASSLKNYGYTF.

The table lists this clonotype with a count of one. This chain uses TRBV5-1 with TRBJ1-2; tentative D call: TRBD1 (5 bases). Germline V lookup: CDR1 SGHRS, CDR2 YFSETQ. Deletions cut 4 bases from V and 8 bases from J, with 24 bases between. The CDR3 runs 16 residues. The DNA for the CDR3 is TGCGCCAGCAGCCCCGAGGTAGGGGTCGAGCTCGGGGGCTACACCTTC. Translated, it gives CASSPEVGVELGGYTF.

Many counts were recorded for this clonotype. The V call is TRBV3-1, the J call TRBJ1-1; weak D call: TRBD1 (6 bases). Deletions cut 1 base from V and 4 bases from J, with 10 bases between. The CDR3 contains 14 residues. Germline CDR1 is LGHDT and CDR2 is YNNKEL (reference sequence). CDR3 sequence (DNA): TGTGCCAGCAGCCAAGGAATAGGGGGCACTGAAGCTTTCTTT. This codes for CASSQGIGGTEAFF.

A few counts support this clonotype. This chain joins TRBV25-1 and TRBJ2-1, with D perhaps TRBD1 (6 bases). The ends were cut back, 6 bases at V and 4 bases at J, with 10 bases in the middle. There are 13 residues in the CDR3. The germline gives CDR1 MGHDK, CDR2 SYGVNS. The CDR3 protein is CASRPTGYNEQFF. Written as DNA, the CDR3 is TGTGCCAGCAGACCTACAGGGTACAATGAGCAGTTCTTC.

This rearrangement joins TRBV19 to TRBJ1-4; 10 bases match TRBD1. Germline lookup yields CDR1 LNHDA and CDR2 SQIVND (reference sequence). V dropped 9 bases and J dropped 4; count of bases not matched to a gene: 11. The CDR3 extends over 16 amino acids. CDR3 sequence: CASPDRGPGLNEKLFF. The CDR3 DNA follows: TGTGCCAGCCCCGACAGGGGGCCAGGCCTTAATGAAAAACTGTTTTTT.

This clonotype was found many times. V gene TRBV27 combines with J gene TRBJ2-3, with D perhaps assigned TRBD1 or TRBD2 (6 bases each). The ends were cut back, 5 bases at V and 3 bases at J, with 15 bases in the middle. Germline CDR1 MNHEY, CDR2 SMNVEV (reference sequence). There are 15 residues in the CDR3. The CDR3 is CASSPLRGRTDTQYF. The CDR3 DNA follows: TGTGCCAGCAGTCCCTTACGGGGGCGAACAGATACGCAGTATTTT.

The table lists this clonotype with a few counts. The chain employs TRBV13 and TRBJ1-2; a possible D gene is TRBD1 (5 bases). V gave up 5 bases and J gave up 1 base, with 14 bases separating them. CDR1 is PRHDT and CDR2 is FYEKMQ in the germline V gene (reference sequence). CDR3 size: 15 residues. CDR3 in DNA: TGTGCCAGCAGCCTTGAATGGGGGTATAACTATGGCTACACCTTC. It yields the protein CASSLEWGYNYGYTF.

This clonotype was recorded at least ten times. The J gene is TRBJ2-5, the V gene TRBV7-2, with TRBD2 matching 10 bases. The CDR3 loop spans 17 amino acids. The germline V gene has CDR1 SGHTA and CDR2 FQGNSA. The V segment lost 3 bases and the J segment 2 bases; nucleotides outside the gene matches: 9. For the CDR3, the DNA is TGTGCCAGCAGCTTGGCGGAACCACTAGCGGGGCAAGAGACCCAGTACTTC. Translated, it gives CASSLAEPLAGQETQYF. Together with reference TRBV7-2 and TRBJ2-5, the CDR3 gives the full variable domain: GAGVSQSPSNKVTEKGKDVELRCDPISGHTALYWYRQSLGQGLEFLIYFQGNSAPDKSGLPSDRFSAERTGGSVSTLTIQRTQQEDSAVYLCASSLAEPLAGQETQYFGPGTRLLVL.

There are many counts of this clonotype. The CDR3 loop reads CASSLSETGDSPLHF. In DNA form, the CDR3 reads TGTGCCAGCAGCTTAAGCGAGACAGGGGATTCACCCCTCCACTTT. The chain combines TRBV13 with TRBJ1-6; 8 bases line up with TRBD1. CDR1 is PRHDT and CDR2 is FYEKMQ in the germline V gene (reference sequence). V shed 2 bases and J 8 bases; nucleotides not matched to a gene: 5. This CDR3 comprises 15 residues.

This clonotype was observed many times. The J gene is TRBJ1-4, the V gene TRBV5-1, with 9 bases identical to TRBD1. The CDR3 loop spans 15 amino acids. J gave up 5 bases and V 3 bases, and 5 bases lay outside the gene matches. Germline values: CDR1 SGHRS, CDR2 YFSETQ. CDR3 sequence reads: CASSSRTGENEKLFF. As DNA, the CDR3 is TGCGCCAGCAGCTCCAGGACAGGGGAAAATGAAAAACTGTTTTTT.

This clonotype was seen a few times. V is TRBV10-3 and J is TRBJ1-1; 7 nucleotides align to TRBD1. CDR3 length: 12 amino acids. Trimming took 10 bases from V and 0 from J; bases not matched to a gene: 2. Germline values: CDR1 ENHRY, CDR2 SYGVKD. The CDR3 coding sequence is TGTGCCACAGGGGGGGTGAACACTGAAGCTTTCTTT. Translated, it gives CATGGVNTEAFF.

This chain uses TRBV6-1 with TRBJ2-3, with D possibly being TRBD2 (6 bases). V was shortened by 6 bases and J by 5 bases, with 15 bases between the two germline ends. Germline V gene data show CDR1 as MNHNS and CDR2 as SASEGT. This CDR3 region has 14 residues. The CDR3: CASRLATPRDTQYF. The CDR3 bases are TGTGCCAGCAGGCTAGCGACACCAAGAGATACGCAGTATTTT.

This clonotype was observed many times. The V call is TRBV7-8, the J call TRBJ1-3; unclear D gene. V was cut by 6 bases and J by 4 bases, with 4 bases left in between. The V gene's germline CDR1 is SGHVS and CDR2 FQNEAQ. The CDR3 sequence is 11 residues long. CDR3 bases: TGTGCCAGCAGATACGGAAACACCATATATTTT. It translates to CASRYGNTIYF.